The source of this TCR beta chain is a study of T cell responses to AZD1222 COVID-19 vaccine. Points from the study as a whole: White British people made up most donors, females outnumbered males, and clonal diversity was possibly underestimated.

A word on this clone: What it binds is not known.

Sequencing was performed with immunoSEQ multiplex PCR; in TCRdb, only in-frame clones are kept and a portion is missing. The table records around 150,000 clones, roughly 85% of them present only once. There are 16 residues in the CDR3. Looked up from germline, CDR1 is SGDLS and CDR2 is YYNGEE. The V end lost 0 bases, the J end lost 0 bases, and 12 bases lay between the germline ends. Sample: peripheral blood, taken 28 days after the second dose of the MenACWY control vaccine. The chain couples TRBV9 to TRBJ1-1; D is uncertain. This clonotype was obtained from an adult who received the MenACWY meningococcal vaccine as a control. CDR3 sequence reads: CASSVVGAGMNTEAFF. The CDR3 coding sequence is TGTGCCAGCAGCGTAGTAGGAGCGGGAATGAACACTGAAGCTTTCTTT.